The 2 T cell receptor beta chains presented below share a single source sample, sequenced in a study of T cells in Graves' hyperthyroidism and ophthalmopathy. The source material, RNA transcripts, was used to amplify TCR beta CDR3 regions. In the first-round RT-PCR of the TCR CDR3, the HTBI primer set was used. A single record per CDR3 protein comes from TCRdb applying MiXCR to the multiplex PCR reads. The table shows over 200,000 distinct CDR3 sequences, with 14% to 15% occurring only once. What was sequenced was blood. The receptors originated from a woman aged 40 to 55 with Graves' hyperthyroidism that later progressed to Graves' ophthalmopathy.

This clonotype occurred a few times. V is TRBV6-1 and J is TRBJ2-7; TRBD1 agrees at 10 bases. Germline values: CDR1 MNHNS, CDR2 SASEGT. Trimming cost V 6 bases and J 5 bases; bases outside gene matches: 7. CDR3 length: 14 amino acids. CDR3 coding DNA: TGTGCCAGCAGCCCCGGACAGGGGGGCCACGAGCAGTACTTC. Translation: CASSPGQGGHEQYF.

This clonotype appeared a single time. The CDR3 loop is CASTRAGGGTEAFF. In DNA form, the CDR3 reads TGTGCCAGCACCCGAGCTGGGGGGGGGACTGAAGCTTTCTTT. This chain joins TRBV27 and TRBJ1-1, with D maybe TRBD1 (5 bases). The CDR3 spans 14 residues. CDR1 and CDR2 (germline): MNHEY, SMNVEV (reference sequence). Trimming left V 7 bases short and J 5 bases short, with 17 bases between.